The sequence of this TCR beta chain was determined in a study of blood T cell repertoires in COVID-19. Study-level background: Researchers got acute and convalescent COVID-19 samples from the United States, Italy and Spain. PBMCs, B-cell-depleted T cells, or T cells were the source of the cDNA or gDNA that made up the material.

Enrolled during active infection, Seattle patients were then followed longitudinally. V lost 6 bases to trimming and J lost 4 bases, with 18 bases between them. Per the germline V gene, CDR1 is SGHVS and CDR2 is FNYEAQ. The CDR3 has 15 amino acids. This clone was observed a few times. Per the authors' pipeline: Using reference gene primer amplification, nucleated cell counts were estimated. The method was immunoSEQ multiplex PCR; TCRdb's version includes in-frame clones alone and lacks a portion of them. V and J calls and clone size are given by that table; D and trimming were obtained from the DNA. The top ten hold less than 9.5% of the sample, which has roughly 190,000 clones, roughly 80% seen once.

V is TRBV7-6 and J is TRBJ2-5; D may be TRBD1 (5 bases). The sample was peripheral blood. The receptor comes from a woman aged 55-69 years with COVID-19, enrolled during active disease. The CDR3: CASSLRPFQGETQYF. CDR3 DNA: TGTGCCAGCAGTTTACGACCCTTTCAGGGAGAGACCCAGTACTTC.